These T cell receptor beta chains were read from a single sample in a study of Graves' ophthalmopathy and Graves' hyperthyroidism. TCRdb processed the multiplex PCR reads anew with MiXCR; each CDR3 protein has one entry. This sample has about 700,000 distinct CDR3 sequences, with roughly 41% found just once. The sample taken for sequencing was peripheral blood. These receptors all stem from an adult man with Graves' ophthalmopathy. Both conserved end residues are part of each CDR3. D genes are given only for firm matches. Only part of the rows carry a size: once, few, many, or a class if the clone is expanded.

size | length | J | D | V | DNA | CDR3
. | 15 | TRBJ2-3 | TRBD1 | TRBV9 | TGTGCCAGCAGCTTTGGGGACAGGCGAGCAGATACGCAGTATTTT | CASSFGDRRADTQYF
. | 15 | TRBJ1-6 | TRBD1 | TRBV11-2 | TGTGCCAGCAGCTTAGTGGGGACAGGGTTCCCACCCCTCCACTTT | CASSLVGTGFPPLHF
few | 14 | TRBJ2-7 | . | TRBV4-1 | TGCGCCAGCAGCCCCGGACGGGACTCCTACGAGCAGTACTTC | CASSPGRDSYEQYF
. | 14 | TRBJ1-4 | . | TRBV9 | TGTGCCAGCAGCGTTTACCAGTCTAATGAAAAACTGTTTTTT | CASSVYQSNEKLFF
. | 17 | TRBJ1-5 | . | TRBV24-1 | TGTGCCACCAGTGATTCGTCGGGAGCAGAGAACCAAGAGACCCAGCATTTT | CATSDSSGAENQETQHF
. | 17 | TRBJ2-7 | TRBD1 | TRBV19 | TGTGCCAGTAGGTCCGGGACAGGGGATATTGAATCCTACGAGCAGTACTTC | CASRSGTGDIESYEQYF
many | 12 | TRBJ1-1 | TRBD1 | TRBV29-1 | TGCAGCGCGCGCAGGGGGAGGGCTGAAGCTTTCTTT | CSARRGRAEAFF
. | 15 | TRBJ1-4 | TRBD1 | TRBV9 | TGTGCCAGCAGCGAAACCGGGACAGGGGCGGAAAAACTGTTTTTT | CASSETGTGAEKLFF
few | 14 | TRBJ1-5 | . | TRBV24-1 | TGTGCCAGCAGTCCCGGCGGGGCAGGGCAGCCCCAGCATTTT | CASSPGGAGQPQHF
. | 16 | TRBJ1-5 | . | TRBV20-1 | TGCAGTGCTGGAGGTCCCCGATGGAGGAACAATCAGCCCCAGCATTTT | CSAGGPRWRNNQPQHF
. | 13 | TRBJ2-2 | . | TRBV7-9 | TGTGCCAGCAGCTGGACAGTTGGAGGGGAGCTGTTTTTT | CASSWTVGGELFF
many | 14 | TRBJ1-5 | . | TRBV11-2 | TGTGCCAGCAGCTTAGGTCCGGGGGATCAGCCCCAGCATTTT | CASSLGPGDQPQHF
few | 13 | TRBJ1-2 | . | TRBV27 | TGTGCCAGCAGTTTAAGGCCAGACTATGGCTACACCTTC | CASSLRPDYGYTF
. | 13 | TRBJ1-4 | . | TRBV2 | TGTGCCAGCAGTGACTGGGAGAATGAAAAACTGTTTTTT | CASSDWENEKLFF
. | 14 | TRBJ1-1 | . | TRBV2 | TGTGCCAGCGTGCGGACTGGGTGGAACACTGAAGCTTTCTTT | CASVRTGWNTEAFF
. | 13 | TRBJ1-1 | . | TRBV7-9 | TGTGCCAGCAGGATGGAGTGGGGCAGGGAGGCTTTCTTT | CASRMEWGREAFF
many | 14 | TRBJ1-3 | TRBD1 | TRBV10-2 | TGCGCCAGCAAGACAGGGACAACTGGAAACACCATATATTTT | CASKTGTTGNTIYF
many | 13 | TRBJ2-7 | . | TRBV5-1 | TGCGCCAGCAGCGACCGAGTGGGCCACGAGCAGTACTTC | CASSDRVGHEQYF
many | 15 | TRBJ1-5 | TRBD1 | TRBV24-1 | TGTGCCACCAGTGATCCGGGACAGACCAATCAGCCCCAGCATTTT | CATSDPGQTNQPQHF
. | 15 | TRBJ2-7 | . | TRBV19 | TGTGCCAGTAGTATATTCCCAACGGGACCTTACGAGCAGTACTTC | CASSIFPTGPYEQYF
. | 17 | TRBJ2-5 | TRBD2 | TRBV7-9 | TGTGCCAGCAGCCAAGAAGCTAGCGGGAGGGTTTTTGAGACCCAGTACTTC | CASSQEASGRVFETQYF
. | 16 | TRBJ1-1 | TRBD1 | TRBV7-9 | TGTGCCAGCAGCCCAAGACAGGGGGCGTTGGACACTGAAGCTTTCTTT | CASSPRQGALDTEAFF
many | 14 | TRBJ2-5 | TRBD2 | TRBV9 | TGTGCCAGCAGCGTGACTAGCGGGAAAGAGACCCAGTACTTC | CASSVTSGKETQYF
once | 16 | TRBJ2-7 | TRBD2 | TRBV7-9 | TGTGCCAGCGGCAAGGGGGCTAGCGGGAGTTCCTACGAGCAGTACTTC | CASGKGASGSSYEQYF
few | 16 | TRBJ2-5 | . | TRBV14 | TGCGCCAGCAGCTTGGTTTTGGGGGGAGCCCTTGGGACCCAGTACTTC | CASSLVLGGALGTQYF